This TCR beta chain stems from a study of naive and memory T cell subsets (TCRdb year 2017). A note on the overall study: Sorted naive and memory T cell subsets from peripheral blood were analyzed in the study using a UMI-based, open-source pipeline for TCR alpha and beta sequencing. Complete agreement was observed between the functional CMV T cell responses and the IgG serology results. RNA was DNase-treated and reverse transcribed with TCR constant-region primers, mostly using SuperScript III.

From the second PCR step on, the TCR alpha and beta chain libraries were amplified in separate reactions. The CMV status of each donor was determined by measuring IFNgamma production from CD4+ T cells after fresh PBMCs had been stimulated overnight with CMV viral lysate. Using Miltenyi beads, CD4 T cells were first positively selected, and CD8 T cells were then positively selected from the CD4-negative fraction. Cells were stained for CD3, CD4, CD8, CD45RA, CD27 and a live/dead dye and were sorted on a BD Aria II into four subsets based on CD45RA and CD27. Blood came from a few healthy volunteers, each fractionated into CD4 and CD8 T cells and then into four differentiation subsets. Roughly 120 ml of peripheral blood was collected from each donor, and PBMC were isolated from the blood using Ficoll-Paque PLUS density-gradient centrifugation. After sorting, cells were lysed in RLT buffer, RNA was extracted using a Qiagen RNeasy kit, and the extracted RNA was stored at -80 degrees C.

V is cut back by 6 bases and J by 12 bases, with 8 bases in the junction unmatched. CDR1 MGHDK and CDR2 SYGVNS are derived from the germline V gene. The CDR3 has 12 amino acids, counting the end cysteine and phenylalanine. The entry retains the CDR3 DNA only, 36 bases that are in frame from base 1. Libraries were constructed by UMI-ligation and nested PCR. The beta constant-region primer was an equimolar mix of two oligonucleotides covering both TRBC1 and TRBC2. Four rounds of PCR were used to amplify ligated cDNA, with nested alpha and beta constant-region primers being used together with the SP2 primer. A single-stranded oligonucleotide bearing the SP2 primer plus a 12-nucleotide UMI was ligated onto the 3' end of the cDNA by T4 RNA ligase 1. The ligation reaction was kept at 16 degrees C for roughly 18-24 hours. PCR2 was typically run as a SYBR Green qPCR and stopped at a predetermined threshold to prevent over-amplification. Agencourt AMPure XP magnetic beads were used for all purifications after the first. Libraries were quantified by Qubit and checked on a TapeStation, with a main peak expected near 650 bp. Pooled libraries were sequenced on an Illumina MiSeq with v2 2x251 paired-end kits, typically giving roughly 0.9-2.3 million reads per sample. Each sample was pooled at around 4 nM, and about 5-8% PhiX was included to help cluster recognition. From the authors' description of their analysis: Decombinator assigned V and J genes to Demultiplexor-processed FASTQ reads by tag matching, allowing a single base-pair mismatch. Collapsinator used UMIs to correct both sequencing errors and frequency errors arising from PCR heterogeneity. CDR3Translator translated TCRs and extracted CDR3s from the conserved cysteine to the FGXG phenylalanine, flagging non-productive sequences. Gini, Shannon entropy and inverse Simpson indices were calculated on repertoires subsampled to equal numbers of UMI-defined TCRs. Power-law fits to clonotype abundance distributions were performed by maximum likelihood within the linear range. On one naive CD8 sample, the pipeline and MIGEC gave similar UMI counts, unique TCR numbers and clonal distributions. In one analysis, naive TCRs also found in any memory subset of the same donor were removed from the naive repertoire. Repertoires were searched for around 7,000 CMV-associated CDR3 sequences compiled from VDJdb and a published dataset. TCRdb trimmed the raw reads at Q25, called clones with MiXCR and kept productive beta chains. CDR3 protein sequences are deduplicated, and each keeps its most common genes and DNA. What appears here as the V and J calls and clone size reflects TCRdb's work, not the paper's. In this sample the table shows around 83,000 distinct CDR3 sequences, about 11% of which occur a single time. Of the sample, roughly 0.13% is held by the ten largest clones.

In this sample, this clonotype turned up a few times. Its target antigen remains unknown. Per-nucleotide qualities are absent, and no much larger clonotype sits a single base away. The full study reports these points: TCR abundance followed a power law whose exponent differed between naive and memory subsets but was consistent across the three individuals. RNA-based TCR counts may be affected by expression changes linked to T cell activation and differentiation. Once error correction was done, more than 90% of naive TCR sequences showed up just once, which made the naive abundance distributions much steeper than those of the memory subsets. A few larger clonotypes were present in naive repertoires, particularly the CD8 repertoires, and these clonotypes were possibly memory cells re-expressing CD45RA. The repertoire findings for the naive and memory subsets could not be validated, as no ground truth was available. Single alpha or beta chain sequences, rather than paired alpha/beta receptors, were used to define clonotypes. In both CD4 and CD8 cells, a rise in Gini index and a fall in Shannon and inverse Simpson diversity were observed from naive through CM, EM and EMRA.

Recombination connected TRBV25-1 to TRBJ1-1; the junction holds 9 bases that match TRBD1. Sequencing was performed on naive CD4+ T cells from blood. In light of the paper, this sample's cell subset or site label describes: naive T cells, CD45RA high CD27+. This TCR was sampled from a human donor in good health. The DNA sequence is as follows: TGTGCCAGCAGATTAGGACAGGGGTTAACTTTCTTT. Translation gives CASRLGQGLTFF.